A single sample is the source of the 5 T cell receptor beta chains below, sequenced in a study of OX40 agonist ivuxolimab in advanced cancers. Clones were read by immunoSEQ multiplex PCR, and TCRdb kept only the in-frame ones, dropping some. The table includes tens of thousands of clones, about 85% detected once. This specimen was CD4+ or CD8+ T cells sorted from blood, taken in a trial of the OX40 agonist ivuxolimab. Every receptor here comes from an adult with an advanced solid tumor such as melanoma, head and neck, liver or kidney cancer.

The chain links TRBV28 to TRBJ2-5, with 10 bases that match TRBD1. CDR3 size: 15 residues. V shed 6 bases and J 4 bases; nucleotides not matched to a gene: 8. CDR1 MDHEN and CDR2 SYDVKM come from the germline V gene. CDR3 nucleotide sequence: TGTGCCAGCAGGCGGGGACAGGGGTTTCTAGAGACCCAGTACTTC. The encoded protein is CASRRGQGFLETQYF.

This chain connects TRBV19 to TRBJ1-1; the D gene is possibly TRBD1 (5 bases). The CDR3 has 15 amino acids. V dropped 6 bases and J dropped 1 base, with 15 bases sitting between them. CDR1 is LNHDA and CDR2 is SQIVND in the germline V gene (reference sequence). The CDR3 DNA reads as TGTGCCAGTAGGAATCAGGGACGGGAGAACACTGAAGCTTTCTTT. Protein: CASRNQGRENTEAFF.

The chain carries TRBV9 and TRBJ2-7; perhaps D is TRBD1 or TRBD2 (5 bases each). CDR1 is SGDLS, CDR2 YYNGEE, per germline. The CDR3 is made up of 14 amino acids. Trimming took 2 bases from V and 0 from J, leaving 9 bases between them. The CDR3 loop reads CASSVGTDSYEQYF. The CDR3 nucleotides read TGTGCCAGCAGCGTCGGGACGGACTCCTACGAGCAGTACTTC.

The rearrangement joins TRBV5-4 to TRBJ2-3; D unclear. The V and J ends lost 4 bases and 2 bases respectively, with 11 bases between them. The CDR3 is 14 amino acids. Germline CDR1 SGHNT, CDR2 YYREEE (reference sequence). The CDR3, as DNA: TGTGCCAGCAGCCAAAGTCCCTTCACAGATACGCAGTATTTT. Translation gives CASSQSPFTDTQYF.

The chain links TRBV28 to TRBJ2-5; D possibly corresponds to TRBD1 (5 bases). Trimming removed 5 bases at V and 3 bases at J, with 13 bases between. The germline V gene encodes CDR1 MDHEN and CDR2 SYDVKM. The CDR3 has 14 residues. The CDR3: CASSHRQSKETQYF. DNA for the CDR3: TGTGCCAGCAGTCACCGACAGTCCAAAGAGACCCAGTACTTC.